The next 9 T cell receptor beta chains were all read from a single sample in a study of graft-versus-host responses after intestinal transplantation. For these TCRs, the target antigens are not known. TCRdb keeps only in-frame clones here, not all; method: immunoSEQ multiplex PCR. The table includes about 120,000 clones, roughly 96% detected once. Sequences were derived from unstimulated CD8+ T cells sorted from spleen or lymph node cells, sampled before intestinal transplant. The source is a human donor who received an intestinal transplant.

This clone was recorded only once. The sample has other DNA sequences that encode this CDR3 too. V gene TRBV7-6 combines with J gene TRBJ2-7; D may be TRBD2 (5 bases). Germline-derived CDR1 and CDR2 are SGHVS and FNYEAQ. V lost 0 bases and J lost 3, with 6 bases in between. The length of the CDR3 is 13 residues. The chain's CDR3 is CASSLAGSYEQYF. As DNA, the CDR3 is TGTGCCAGCAGCTTAGCGGGGAGCTACGAGCAGTACTTC.

The chain recombines TRBV9 with TRBJ2-1; 13 nucleotides line up with TRBD2. V shed 3 bases, J shed 3 bases, and the junction held 9 bases outside the gene matches. The CDR3 totals 18 residues. Looked up from germline, CDR1 is SGDLS and CDR2 is YYNGEE. The CDR3 sequence is CASSDGLAGAGDYNEQFF. As DNA, the CDR3 is TGTGCCAGCAGCGACGGACTAGCGGGAGCAGGGGACTACAATGAGCAGTTCTTC.

About this clone itself: Other DNA sequences of this sample code for an identical CDR3. The rearrangement uses TRBV5-1 and TRBJ1-1, with unresolved D. Germline values: CDR1 SGHRS, CDR2 YFSETQ. The CDR3 totals 14 residues. Trimming left V 0 bases short and J 1 base short, with 7 bases between. The CDR3 region is CASSLGGGNTEAFF. In nucleotides, the CDR3 is TGCGCCAGCAGCTTGGGTGGCGGGAACACTGAAGCTTTCTTT.

The chain couples TRBV28 to TRBJ1-1; D not resolved. The CDR3 covers 13 residues. V lost 2 bases and J 3 bases, leaving 7 bases between the germline ends. Per the germline V gene, CDR1 is MDHEN and CDR2 is SYDVKM. Written as DNA, the CDR3 is TGTGCCAGCAGTTTACATTGGGACACTGAAGCTTTCTTT. It translates to CASSLHWDTEAFF.

This clone has just one count. The gene calls are TRBV28 and TRBJ1-6; D call uncertain. Germline values: CDR1 MDHEN, CDR2 SYDVKM. The CDR3 has 14 amino acids. Trimming cost V 3 bases and J 7 bases, with 10 bases left between them. The CDR3 region is CASSFPGLNSPLHF. The CDR3 nucleotides are TGTGCCAGCAGTTTCCCAGGATTAAATTCACCCCTCCACTTT. Full variable domain (outside the CDR3, taken from reference TRBV28 and TRBJ1-6): DVKVTQSSRYLVKRTGEKVFLECVQDMDHENMFWYRQDPGLGLRLIYFSYDVKMKEKGDIPEGYSVSREKKERFSLILESASTNQTSMYLCASSFPGLNSPLHFGNGTRLTVT.

The rearrangement joins TRBV7-6 to TRBJ2-7; D unclear. The CDR3 is 14 residues long. The V gene's germline CDR1 is SGHVS and CDR2 FNYEAQ. V shed 1 base and J shed 3 bases, with 10 bases lying between them. The CDR3 DNA follows: TGTGCCAGCAGCTTAGGGGCCCCGCACTACGAGCAGTACTTC. Translation gives CASSLGAPHYEQYF.

On this clone itself: Mismatch with germline at one junction end may stem from a read error. This chain connects TRBV9 to TRBJ2-2; 8 bases line up with TRBD1. CDR3 size: 18 residues. CDR1 and CDR2 (germline): SGDLS, YYNGEE. The CDR3 DNA reads as TGTGCCAGCAGCGCGCCGGGACAGGCAATTCCTAACACCGGGGGGCTGTTTTTT. It specifies CASSAPGQAIPNTGGLFF.

V gene TRBV7-3 combines with J gene TRBJ2-1; D perhaps matches TRBD2 (5 bases). The germline V gene encodes CDR1 SGHTA and CDR2 FQGTGA. The germline V and J ends were trimmed by 5 bases and 8 bases, with 19 bases remaining between them. The CDR3 spans 15 residues. The CDR3 DNA is TGTGCCAGCAGCCCGACCGCCGGCGGGTTCGATGAGCAGTTCTTC. It yields the protein CASSPTAGGFDEQFF.

The rearrangement joins TRBV30 to TRBJ2-3; 7 bases line up with TRBD1. With V trimmed by 0 bases and J by 5 bases, 2 bases remained unmatched. This CDR3 spans 13 amino acids. CDR1 and CDR2 from the germline V gene are GTSNPN and SVGIG (reference sequence). The CDR3 spells CAWSVTGEDTQYF. The DNA for the CDR3 is TGTGCCTGGAGTGTCACAGGGGAAGATACGCAGTATTTT. Drawing the rest from reference TRBV30 and TRBJ2-3, the complete variable domain is SQTIHQWPATLVQPVGSPLSLECTVEGTSNPNLYWYRQAAGRGLQLLFYSVGIGQISSEVPQNLSASRPQDRQFILSSKKLLLSDSGFYLCAWSVTGEDTQYFGPGTRLTVL.